There are a few counts of the clone carrying this T cell receptor beta chain. This entry comes from a study of early T cells in non-severe SARS-CoV-2 infection. The V and J ends lost 1 base and 4 bases respectively, with 13 bases between them. The CDR3 is 15 residues long. Germline V lookup: CDR1 SGHVS, CDR2 FNYEAQ. Researchers attached unique molecular identifiers to individual cDNA molecules. Each CDR3 protein gets one entry after TCRdb re-called the 5' RACE reads with MiXCR. The sample includes around 82,000 distinct CDR3 sequences, over 12% of them seen just once. The TCR originated in an adult who was a healthcare worker with PCR-confirmed SARS-CoV-2 infection or an uninfected control (not recorded which). Sequences were obtained from whole blood. This rearrangement joins TRBV7-6 to TRBJ2-5; D possibly uses TRBD1 or TRBD2 (5 bases each). The chain's CDR3 is CASSLGYGAGETQYF. CDR3 in DNA: TGTGCCAGCAGCTTAGGATACGGGGCGGGAGAGACCCAGTACTTC.